This T cell receptor (beta chain) is from a study of Ad26.COV2.S vaccination and SARS-CoV-2 variants. This clone was observed at least ten times. The junction and the germline gene differ at one end; a read error may be behind it. Assay: immunoSEQ multiplex PCR; the TCRdb copy retains only in-frame clones and omits some. The table shows about 680,000 clones, with about 89% occurring only once. The V gene's germline CDR1 is LGHDT and CDR2 YNNKEL (reference sequence). This CDR3 region has 16 residues. Regarding treatment: around 19 received Ad26.COV2.S at low or high dose, single or two shots; a few received placebo; per-sample allocation not given. The study sampled participants on day 63 after the first vaccine or placebo injection.

This receptor was identified in a person between 18 and 65 years old who received the Ad26.COV2.S COVID-19 vaccine or a placebo. The genes are TRBV3-1 (or the pseudogene TRBV3-2) and TRBJ2-2; unclear D gene. The sequences come from peripheral blood, collected in a trial of Ad26.COV2.S vaccine versus placebo. The CDR3 region is CASSLGYIVNAGELFF. The CDR3 DNA reads TGTGCCAGCAGCCTAGGGTACATTGTGAACGCCGGGGAGCTGTTTTTT.